These 28 T cell receptor beta chains were all obtained from the same sample, sequenced in a study of blood T cell repertoires in COVID-19. Repertoires were generated with immunoSEQ multiplex PCR, while TCRdb's copy carries only in-frame clones and drops some. The sample holds 50,000 or so clones, approximately 91% seen once. The specimen sequenced was peripheral blood. All receptors derive from a human donor in a cohort sampled during active COVID-19.

Only a few counts were recorded for this clone. The rearrangement joins TRBV6-2 or TRBV6-3 to TRBJ1-5; possible D gene TRBD1, 6 bases. The germline V and J ends were trimmed by 4 bases and 1 base, with 17 bases remaining between them. The germline CDR1 and CDR2 sequences are MNHEY and SVGEGT. This CDR3 spans 17 amino acids. The CDR3 loop is CASSSNLQGTSNQPQHF. In DNA form, the CDR3 reads TGTGCCAGCAGTTCAAACCTACAGGGAACAAGCAATCAGCCCCAGCATTTT.

The CDR3 sequence is CASSPVRGETQYF. The CDR3 DNA follows: TGTGCCAGCAGCCCCGTAAGGGGAGAGACCCAGTACTTC. The chain couples TRBV11-3 to TRBJ2-5; a weak D match, TRBD1 (5 bases). Germline-derived CDR1 and CDR2 are SGHNT and YENEEA. V was clipped by 5 bases and J by 4 bases, with 11 bases between them. This CDR3 spans 13 amino acids.

This sequence joins TRBV2 and TRBJ2-7; tentatively, D is TRBD2 (5 bases). Germline values: CDR1 SNHLY, CDR2 FYNNEI. V gave up 7 bases and J gave up 5 bases, with 21 bases separating them. There are 15 residues in the CDR3. The chain's CDR3 is CASTRNRGLSHEQYF. CDR3 sequence (DNA): TGTGCCAGCACCCGAAACCGTGGACTGTCTCACGAGCAGTACTTC. Full variable domain (remainder filled in from reference TRBV2 and TRBJ2-7): EPEVTQTPSHQVTQMGQEVILRCVPISNHLYFYWYRQILGQKVEFLVSFYNNEISEKSEIFDDQFSVERPDGSNFTLKIRSTKLEDSAMYFCASTRNRGLSHEQYFGPGTRLTVT.

The chain carries TRBV21-1 and TRBJ2-2; no check of the table's D call, TRBD1, against the DNA was made. TRBV21-1 is noted as a pseudogene. This CDR3 has 16 amino acids. In DNA, the CDR3 is TGTGCCAGCAGCACCCGGACAGGGAGGTGTACCGGGGAGCTGTTTTTT. Translation gives CASSTRTGRCTGELFF.

The chain's CDR3 is CASIPDRGLVYGYTF. The CDR3 region has the DNA TGTGCCAGTATTCCAGACAGGGGGCTTGTCTATGGCTACACCTTC. The rearrangement links TRBV19 to TRBJ1-2; 10 nucleotides align to TRBD1. After removal of 7 bases from V and 4 bases from J, the junction contained 9 bases not matched to a gene. The germline CDR1 and CDR2 sequences are LNHDA and SQIVND (reference sequence). The CDR3 runs 15 residues.

The chain uses TRBV6-6 and TRBJ1-5; maybe TRBD1 (5 bases). Germline V gene sequence: CDR1 MNHNY, CDR2 SVGAGI (reference sequence). The CDR3 has 15 amino acids. Deletions cut 5 bases from V and 3 bases from J, with 14 bases between. This CDR3 is CASSPLGGVNQPQHF. CDR3 in DNA: TGTGCCAGCAGTCCCCTGGGGGGTGTCAATCAGCCCCAGCATTTT.

This chain joins TRBV7-3 and TRBJ2-1; 9 nucleotides agree with TRBD1. The CDR3 length is 14 residues. Germline V lookup: CDR1 SGHTA, CDR2 FQGTGA. Trimming cost V 5 bases and J 8 bases; bases outside gene matches: 7. CDR3 nucleotides: TGTGCCAGCAGCCCTGGGACAGGGAATGATGAGCAGTTCTTC. It translates to CASSPGTGNDEQFF.

The rearrangement joins TRBV3-1 (or the pseudogene TRBV3-2) to TRBJ2-7, with D possibly matching TRBD2 (6 bases). This CDR3 has 15 amino acids. Between the trimmed V and J ends, which lost 4 bases and 3 bases, there was a span of 16 bases. From germline, CDR1 is LGHDT and CDR2 YNNKEL (reference sequence). Here the CDR3 DNA reads TGTGCCAGCAGCCCGGGACTCCCCTTTTACTACGAGCAGTACGTC. This codes for CASSPGLPFYYEQYV.

V gene TRBV5-4 combines with J gene TRBJ2-2, with TRBD1 matching over 11 bases. This CDR3 is built from 15 residues. The germline V gene encodes CDR1 SGHNT and CDR2 YYREEE (reference sequence). The junction had 5 bases not matched to a gene; V was cut back by 5 bases and J by 5 bases. The CDR3 here is CASRRTGGRTGELFF. Here the CDR3 DNA reads TGTGCCAGCAGACGGACAGGGGGCCGGACCGGGGAGCTGTTTTTT.

The V gene is TRBV28, the J gene TRBJ2-1; 8 bases agree with TRBD1. The V gene end was trimmed by 6 bases and the J gene end by 5 bases; junction bases not matched to a gene: 9. The CDR3 is 15 residues long. The germline gives CDR1 MDHEN, CDR2 SYDVKM. CDR3: CASSSDRGRDNEQFF. CDR3 DNA sequence: TGTGCCAGCAGCTCCGACAGGGGTCGCGACAATGAGCAGTTCTTC.

The V and J genes are TRBV9 and TRBJ1-5, with D unclear. Looked up from germline, CDR1 is SGDLS and CDR2 is YYNGEE. The germline V and J ends were trimmed by 0 bases and 4 bases, with 8 bases remaining between them. The CDR3 has 14 amino acids. The CDR3 DNA reads as TGTGCCAGCAGCGTAGGGCAGGATAATCAGCCCCAGCATTTT. This sequence encodes CASSVGQDNQPQHF.

The chain couples TRBV6-2 or TRBV6-3 to TRBJ2-7; 10 bases agree with TRBD1. From germline, CDR1 is MNHEY and CDR2 SVGEGT. This CDR3 spans 15 amino acids. The J segment lost 12 bases and the V segment lost 4 bases, leaving 15 bases of the junction unmatched. CDR3 in DNA: TGTGCCAGCAGTTCTAGCGACAGGGGGCGAATCTTTCGGTACTTC. Encoded protein: CASSSSDRGRIFRYF.

The J gene is TRBJ2-5, the V gene TRBV4-3; D perhaps matches TRBD2 (5 bases). The CDR3 sequence is 15 residues long. The V end lost 0 bases, the J end lost 2 bases, and 10 bases lay between the germline ends. Germline lookup yields CDR1 LGHNA and CDR2 YSLEER. CDR3 protein: CASSQEYQRQETQYF. CDR3 DNA: TGCGCCAGCAGCCAAGAGTACCAGCGGCAAGAGACCCAGTACTTC.

This chain connects TRBV4-1 to TRBJ2-1, with 15 bases fitting TRBD2. The CDR3 extends over 16 amino acids. Trimming at V came to 4 bases and at J to 8 bases, leaving 6 bases not matched to a gene. CDR1 MGHRA and CDR2 YSYEKL come from the germline V gene. CDR3 sequence (DNA): TGCGCCAGCAGCCTACGGACTAGCGGGGGGGCCGATGAGCAGTTCTTC. Amino acid sequence: CASSLRTSGGADEQFF.

The chain carries TRBV27 and TRBJ1-3, with D possibly matching TRBD1 (6 bases). V dropped 6 bases and J dropped 3 bases, with 18 bases sitting between them. This CDR3 has 16 amino acids. Germline assignment: CDR1 MNHEY and CDR2 SMNVEV (reference sequence). The CDR3 spells CASRGWGQSDGNTIYF. The CDR3 DNA reads as TGTGCCAGCAGGGGCTGGGGGCAGTCAGATGGAAACACCATATATTTT.

The chain is built from TRBV15 and TRBJ2-5; no clear D. Trimming left V 0 bases short and J 2 bases short, with 10 bases between. Per germline, CDR1 LNHNV and CDR2 YYDKDF (reference sequence). This CDR3 region has 15 residues. CDR3 sequence: CATSRDRSEQETQYF. The CDR3 coding sequence is TGTGCCACCAGCAGAGATCGATCGGAGCAAGAGACCCAGTACTTC.

This clone was picked up one time. This sequence joins TRBV28 and TRBJ1-3, with D possibly matching TRBD1 (6 bases). V was trimmed by 4 bases and J by 4 bases, leaving 14 bases between them. CDR3 length equals 15 residues. CDR1 and CDR2 (germline): MDHEN, SYDVKM. In DNA, the CDR3 is TGTGCCAGCAGTTCTGGGGCAGGGGACGGAAACACCATATATTTT. It codes for CASSSGAGDGNTIYF.

This chain connects TRBV7-2 to TRBJ2-1; 12 bases agree with TRBD2. The CDR3 runs to 16 residues. Germline V gene data show CDR1 as SGHTA and CDR2 as FQGNSA. Germline trimming cut 2 bases from V and 9 bases from J; bases unmatched to any gene: 8. This chain's CDR3 is CASSLMTGLAGSEQFF. The CDR3 DNA reads as TGTGCCAGCAGCTTAATGACCGGACTAGCGGGGAGTGAGCAGTTCTTC.

This chain links TRBV25-1 with TRBJ1-1, with 9 bases matching TRBD1. Trimming took 7 bases from V and 5 from J; bases not matched to a gene: 5. Germline V lookup: CDR1 MGHDK, CDR2 SYGVNS. The CDR3 is made up of 13 amino acids. The DNA of the CDR3 is TGTGCCAGCATAGGGGACAGGGTAACTGAAGCTTTCTTT. This translates into CASIGDRVTEAFF.

This rearrangement joins TRBV28 to TRBJ2-7; D gene ambiguous. Germline values: CDR1 MDHEN, CDR2 SYDVKM. The CDR3 runs 15 residues. V lost 8 bases, J lost 0 bases, and 17 bases lay in between. The CDR3 sequence: CASLVGGALSYEQYF. As DNA, the CDR3 is TGTGCCAGCTTGGTAGGTGGAGCCCTCTCCTACGAGCAGTACTTC.

This chain uses TRBV6-2 or TRBV6-3 with TRBJ2-7, with 7 bases identical to TRBD1. V lost 4 bases, J lost 2 bases, and 11 bases stayed unmatched. This CDR3 comprises 16 residues. The germline V gene has CDR1 MNHEY and CDR2 SVGEGT. CDR3 bases: TGTGCCAGCAGTTTTGAGTTCGACAGGGAAACCTACGAGCAGTACTTC. Translating it yields CASSFEFDRETYEQYF.

V gene TRBV12-3 or TRBV12-4 combines with J gene TRBJ2-3, with unresolved D. The CDR3 length is 13 residues. The V end was cut by 3 bases, the J end by 1 base, with 5 bases between. In DNA, the CDR3 is TGTGCCAGCAGTTTGAGCGGCACAGATACGCAGTATTTT. Protein product: CASSLSGTDTQYF.

V is TRBV10-1 and J is TRBJ2-3; a weak D match, TRBD2 (5 bases). Germline V CDR1 and CDR2: WNHNN, SYGVQD (reference sequence). V was clipped by 6 bases and J by 6 bases, with 16 bases between them. The CDR3 extends over 14 amino acids. The CDR3 DNA reads as TGCGCCAGCAGGGGAGCGACGTCGGGGGATACGCAGTATTTT. This sequence encodes CASRGATSGDTQYF.

The chain is built from TRBV12-3 or TRBV12-4 and TRBJ1-1, with D possibly TRBD1 on 5 matching bases. V was shortened by 7 bases and J by 8 bases, with 11 bases between the two germline ends. The CDR3 has 11 amino acids. The CDR3 is CASTQAGEAFF. The CDR3 coding sequence is TGTGCCAGCACCCAGGCAGGGGAAGCTTTCTTT.

J is TRBJ1-5 and V is TRBV5-6; 7 bases line up with TRBD1. After removal of 4 bases from V and 7 bases from J, the junction contained 8 bases not matched to a gene. CDR3 length equals 14 residues. CDR1 is SGHDT, CDR2 YYEEEE, per germline. The CDR3 DNA follows: TGTGCCAGCAGCAAGGACAGGACAAGACAGCCCCAGCATTTT. Amino acid sequence: CASSKDRTRQPQHF. Complete variable domain (other parts from reference TRBV5-6 and TRBJ1-5): DAGVTQSPTHLIKTRGQQVTLRCSPKSGHDTVSWYQQALGQGPQFIFQYYEEEERQRGNFPDRFSGHQFPNYSSELNVNALLLGDSALYLCASSKDRTRQPQHFGDGTRLSIL.

This chain uses TRBV19 with TRBJ2-7; D uncertain. This CDR3 has 12 amino acids. V lost 2 bases, J lost 7 bases, and 9 bases lay in between. Germline-derived CDR1 and CDR2 are LNHDA and SQIVND (reference sequence). CDR3 sequence: CASSITPGEQYF. DNA of the CDR3: TGTGCCAGTAGTATAACCCCCGGGGAGCAGTACTTC. Full variable domain (rest looked up from reference TRBV19 and TRBJ2-7): DGGITQSPKYLFRKEGQNVTLSCEQNLNHDAMYWYRQDPGQGLRLIYYSQIVNDFQKGDIAEGYSVSREKKESFPLTVTSAQKNPTAFYLCASSITPGEQYFGPGTRLTVT.

The V and J genes are TRBV7-9 and TRBJ2-5, with D hard to call. The length of the CDR3 is 14 residues. Germline V gene sequence: CDR1 SEHNR, CDR2 FQNEAQ (reference sequence). V lost 0 bases and J 5 bases, leaving 10 bases between the germline ends. CDR3 DNA: TGTGCCAGCAGCTTAGCAGAGGCTGGGGAGACCCAGTACTTC. Translation gives CASSLAEAGETQYF.

This sequence joins TRBV6-5 and TRBJ2-2; possible D gene TRBD1, 6 bases. The V gene's germline CDR1 is MNHEY and CDR2 SVGAGI. V shed 8 bases and J shed 5 bases, with 15 bases lying between them. The CDR3 covers 14 residues. The DNA of the CDR3 is TGTGCCAGCGACCTGTCAGGGGTGACCGGGGAGCTGTTTTTT. This gives the protein CASDLSGVTGELFF.